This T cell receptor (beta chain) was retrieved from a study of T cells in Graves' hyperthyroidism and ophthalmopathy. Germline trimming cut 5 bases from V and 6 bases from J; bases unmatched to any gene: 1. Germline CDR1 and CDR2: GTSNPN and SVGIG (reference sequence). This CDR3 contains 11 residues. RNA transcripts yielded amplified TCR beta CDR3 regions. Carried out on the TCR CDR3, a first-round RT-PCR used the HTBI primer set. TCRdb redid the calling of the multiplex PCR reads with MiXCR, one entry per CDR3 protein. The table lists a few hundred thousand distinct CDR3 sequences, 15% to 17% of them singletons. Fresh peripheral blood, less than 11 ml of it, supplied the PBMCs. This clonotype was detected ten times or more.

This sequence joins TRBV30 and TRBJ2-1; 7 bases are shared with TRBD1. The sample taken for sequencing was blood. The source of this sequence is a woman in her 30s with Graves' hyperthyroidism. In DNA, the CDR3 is TGTGCCTGGGGGACAGTCAATGAGCAGTTCTTC. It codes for CAWGTVNEQFF. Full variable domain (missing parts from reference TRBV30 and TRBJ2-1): SQTIHQWPATLVQPVGSPLSLECTVEGTSNPNLYWYRQAAGRGLQLLFYSVGIGQISSEVPQNLSASRPQDRQFILSSKKLLLSDSGFYLCAWGTVNEQFFGPGTRLTVL.